These T cell receptor beta chains were read from a single sample in a study of shared clonotypes between healthy human individuals. Clones were read by immunoSEQ multiplex PCR, and TCRdb kept only the in-frame ones, dropping some. Of around 1.4 million clones listed, 97% to 99% were seen once; the top ten hold 0.3% to 0.45%. Material: naive CD4+ T cells sorted from blood. The receptors come from a man aged 30 to 45 in good health. CDR3s leave out the opening cysteine and the closing phenylalanine or tryptophan.

>TRBV2|TRBJ2-7
ASSDGYEQY
>TRBV10-3|TRBJ2-7
AITLGTGEGWEQY
>TRBV25-1|TRBJ1-1
ASSESGVYTEAF
>TRBV7-9|TRBJ1-2
ASSLINRRQSYGYT
>TRBV5-1|TRBJ2-7
ASSIRTGGPHEQY
>TRBV27|TRBJ2-1
ASSQGQF
>TRBV7-7|TRBJ2-1
ASSLMSGTGWDEQF
>TRBV15|TRBJ2-6
ATSRANSGSGANVLT
>TRBV6-4|TRBJ2-2
ASSAGLGTGELF
>TRBV7-2|TRBJ2-7
ASSLGFPYEQY
>TRBV4-1|TRBJ2-7
ASSPTGTSQLRVQY
>TRBV6-5|TRBJ2-1
ASSLGPTGYEQF
>TRBV2|TRBJ2-3
ASSEQGPLFTDTQY
>TRBV27|TRBJ2-6
ASRFGTGTSGANVLT
>TRBV29-1|TRBJ1-5
SVADPNQPQH
>TRBV28|TRBJ1-5
ASIPGYNQPQH
>TRBV7-9|TRBJ2-3
ASSFLGPDTQY
>TRBV18|TRBJ2-1
ASSPPGSESCI
>TRBV6-6|TRBJ1-3
ASRLMSSGNTIY
>TRBV27|TRBJ2-7
ASSSGQSSYEQY
>TRBV4-2|TRBJ1-4
ASSQVGQLPPKLF
>TRBV5-4|TRBJ2-3
ASAGLGTDTQY
>TRBV7-6|TRBJ2-7
ASSLEGTLLLGEQY
>TRBV5-1|TRBJ2-1
ASSLVAGGLNEQF
>TRBV11-2|TRBJ2-5
ASSLIGKEKDSQY
>TRBV28|TRBJ1-2
ASSFLTGRSGYGYT
>TRBV28|TRBJ2-7
ASSLMDRVRDEQY
>TRBV11-3|TRBJ2-7
ASSSAGDREHYEQY
>TRBV11-2|TRBJ2-1
ASSLNPGRAGDEQF
>TRBV6-9|TRBJ2-7
ATPRDGSSYEQY
>TRBV5-1|TRBJ1-1
ASSRDSLNTEAF
>TRBV9|TRBJ2-7
ASSVGTASYEQY
>TRBV2|TRBJ1-1
ASAGNMIAEAF
>TRBV5-6|TRBJ2-2
ASSLYPSGRLQELF
>TRBV14|TRBJ1-1
ASSQGPGGAGLNTEAF
>TRBV11-2|TRBJ2-6
ASSFGTGLGGANVLT
>TRBV7-7|TRBJ2-3
ASNLPLGKSSTDTQY
>TRBV2|TRBJ2-5
ANTGSGQETQY
>TRBV11-2|TRBJ2-5
ASSFLRTSGRQETQY
>TRBV14|TRBJ1-5
ASSLTNNQPQH
>TRBV29-1|TRBJ2-7
SVAFSQAFPYEQY
>TRBV7-2|TRBJ1-1
ASSLDEINTEAF
>TRBV7-8|TRBJ2-7
ASSPITGMDRAYEQY
>TRBV5-5|TRBJ2-7
ASSSMVRGGYEQY
>TRBV5-1|TRBJ1-4
ASSLAGRKDEKLF
>TRBV7-6|TRBJ2-7
ASSLAKPLGVGSGTSSYEQY
>TRBV18|TRBJ1-5
ASSHGDYSNQPQH
>TRBV10-3|TRBJ2-1
AISALSGSYNEQF
>TRBV6-5|TRBJ2-1
ASSKKRVYNEQF
>TRBV30|TRBJ2-7
AWSNMRRTSGLNSYEQY
>TRBV9|TRBJ2-7
ASSRSTGGEKQY
>TRBV18|TRBJ2-3
ASSPPTEPSTDTQY
>TRBV28|TRBJ1-2
ASTPAGFGYT
>TRBV11-2|TRBJ2-1
ASSLNRGASSYNEQF